The clone carrying this TCR beta chain has just a few counts. Its antigen is currently unknown. Atypia-free adjacent lung was sampled at least 2 cm beyond the tumor margin. The sample comes from a study of T cells in localized non-small cell lung cancer. The study's findings and limits: Increased T cell density in blood showed an association with longer overall survival. The greatest T cell clonality was found in uninvolved adjacent lung (higher than in tumor). Across samples, adjacent lung featured a median roughly 61 of the top 100 tumor clones.

TCRdb's copy holds only in-frame clones and misses some; the assay was immunoSEQ multiplex PCR. This table has about 1,800 clones, under 25% appearing once. The CDR3 covers 12 residues. Germline CDR1 SNHLY, CDR2 FYNNEI. V was cut by 8 bases and J by 2 bases, with 9 bases left in between. Material: normal lung tissue next to the tumor, obtained before any cancer treatment. V and J are TRBV2 and TRBJ1-2, with no clear D. The TCR comes from a woman aged 40-69 years with stage I lung adenocarcinoma. The CDR3 reads CASRAENYGYTF. The CDR3 nucleotides read TGTGCCAGCCGCGCAGAGAACTATGGCTACACCTTC.